This T cell receptor beta chain was recorded in a study of blood T cells in healthy people across ages. Regarding the study as a whole: It was found that TCR beta diversity correlated strongly with the percentage of naive T cells.

In regard to this clonotype: The antigen is undetermined.

Sample-barcoded 5' priming and a J-beta primer mix drove a second PCR of about 6 to 12 cycles. TCRdb called the 5' RACE reads again in MiXCR, with one record for every CDR3 protein. The table lists hundreds of thousands of distinct CDR3 sequences, roughly 44% of them singletons. The V end lost 3 bases, the J end lost 9 bases, and 6 bases lay between the germline ends. CDR1 and CDR2 from the germline V gene are WSHSY and SAAADI. The CDR3 runs 11 residues. The chain uses TRBV10-2 and TRBJ2-1, with unresolved D. This clonotype was obtained from a man aged 60 to 69 in good health. The sequencing sample was made of blood. Written as DNA, the CDR3 is TGCGCCAGCAGTGATGGGGTTGAGCAGTTCTTC. Amino acid sequence: CASSDGVEQFF.